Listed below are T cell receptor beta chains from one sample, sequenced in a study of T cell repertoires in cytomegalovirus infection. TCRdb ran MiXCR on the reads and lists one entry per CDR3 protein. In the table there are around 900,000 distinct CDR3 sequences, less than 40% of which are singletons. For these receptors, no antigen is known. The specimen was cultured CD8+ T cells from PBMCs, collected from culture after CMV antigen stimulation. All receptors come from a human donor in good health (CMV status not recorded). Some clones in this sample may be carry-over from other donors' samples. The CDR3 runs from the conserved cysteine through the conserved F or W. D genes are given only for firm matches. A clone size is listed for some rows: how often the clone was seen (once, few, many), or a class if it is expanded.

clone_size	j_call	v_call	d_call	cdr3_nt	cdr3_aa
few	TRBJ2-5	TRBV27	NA	TGTGCCAGCAGTCCCCGTGACCCTGTAGGGGAGACCCAGTACTTC	CASSPRDPVGETQYF
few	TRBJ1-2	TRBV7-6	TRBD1	TGTGCCAGCAGCTTACCAGGCAGGGGGCAAGCCTATGGCTACACCTTC	CASSLPGRGQAYGYTF
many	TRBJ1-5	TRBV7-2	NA	TGTGCCAGCAGCTCGACAGCGGGGCAGCCCCAGCATTTT	CASSSTAGQPQHF
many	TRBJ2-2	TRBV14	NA	TGTGCCAGCAGCCCCCGGCAGAGCACCGGGGAGCTGTTTTTT	CASSPRQSTGELFF
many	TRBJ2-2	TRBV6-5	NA	TGTGCCAGCAGCCCGGGGACGGTTAACACCGGGGAGCTGTTTTTT	CASSPGTVNTGELFF
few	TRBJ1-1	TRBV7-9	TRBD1	TGTGCCAGCAGTCACGACAGGGGCTACATGAACACTGAAGCTTTCTTT	CASSHDRGYMNTEAFF
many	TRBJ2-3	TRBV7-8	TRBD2	TGTGCCAGCAGCTTAGCGGAGGGACTAGTGATGGATACGCAGTATTTT	CASSLAEGLVMDTQYF
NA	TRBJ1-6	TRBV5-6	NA	TGTGTCAGCAGCTTGGAAGGGTTCTATAATTCACCCCTCCACTTT	CVSSLEGFYNSPLHF
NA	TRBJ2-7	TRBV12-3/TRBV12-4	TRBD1	TGTGCCAGCAGTACCACAGGGGCTGGCGAGCAGTACTTC	CASSTTGAGEQYF
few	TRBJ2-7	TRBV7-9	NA	TGTGCCAGCAGCTTAGCTAGGGGAATTTGGCACGAGCAGTACTTC	CASSLARGIWHEQYF
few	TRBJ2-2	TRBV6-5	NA	TGTGCCACCTCCCGGGTAAACGCGAACACCGGGGAGCTGTTTTTT	CATSRVNANTGELFF
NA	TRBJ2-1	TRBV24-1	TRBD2	TGTGCCACCAGTGGCCGGGGGGACTACAATGAGCAGTTCTTC	CATSGRGDYNEQFF
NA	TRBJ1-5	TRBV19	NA	TGTGCCAGTTCCAGGCGGGGAGTAAATCAGCCCCAGCATTTT	CASSRRGVNQPQHF
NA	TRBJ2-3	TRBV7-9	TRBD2	TGTGCCAGCAGCCCCCGGGACTATGGAAGAGATACGCAGTATTTT	CASSPRDYGRDTQYF
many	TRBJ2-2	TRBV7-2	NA	TGTGCCAGCACCCGCCCGGGGGCATACACCGGGGAGCTGTTTTTT	CASTRPGAYTGELFF
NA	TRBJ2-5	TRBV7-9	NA	TGTGCCAGCAGAACCCCCTCGGAGACCCGGTACTTC	CASRTPSETRYF
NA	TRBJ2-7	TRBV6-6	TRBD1	TGTGCCAGCATCCGAGGGCAGGGGGATCACGAGCAGTACTTC	CASIRGQGDHEQYF
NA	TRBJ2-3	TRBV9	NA	TGTGCCAGCAGCGTACAGGCCTCACCTAGCACAGATACGCAGTATTTT	CASSVQASPSTDTQYF
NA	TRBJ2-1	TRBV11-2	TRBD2	TGTGCCAGCAGCCCGGGGACTAGTGGTGCCAATGAGCAGTTCTTC	CASSPGTSGANEQFF
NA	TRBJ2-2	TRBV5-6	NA	TGTGCCAGCAACGCACAGGGGAGGTCCGGGGAGCTGTTTTTT	CASNAQGRSGELFF
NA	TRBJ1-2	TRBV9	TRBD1	TGTGCCAGCACGGACAGGGTCTATGGCTACACCTTC	CASTDRVYGYTF
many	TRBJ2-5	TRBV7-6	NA	TGTGCCAGCAGCGCCGGGATGCAAGAGACCCAGTACTTC	CASSAGMQETQYF
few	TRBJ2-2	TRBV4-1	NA	TGCGCCAGCAGCCAAGTAGGGATGACAATCGGGGAGCTGTTTTTT	CASSQVGMTIGELFF
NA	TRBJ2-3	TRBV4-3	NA	TGCGCCAGCAGCCAAGGGGGTGGGCAGGGGCCATATACGCAGTATTTT	CASSQGGGQGPYTQYF
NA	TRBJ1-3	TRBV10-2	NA	TGCGCCAGCCGGCCGGGACAAGAGAACACCATATATTTT	CASRPGQENTIYF
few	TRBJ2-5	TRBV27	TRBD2	TGTGCCAGCAGTTTGGCGGGGGGGACCCAAGAGACCCAGTACTTC	CASSLAGGTQETQYF
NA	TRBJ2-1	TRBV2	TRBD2	TGTGCCAGCACCACTAGCGGGTCCTCCTACAATGAGCAGTTCTTC	CASTTSGSSYNEQFF
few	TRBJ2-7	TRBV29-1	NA	TGCAGCGTTGTTACGCCAACTGACTACGAGCAGTACTTC	CSVVTPTDYEQYF
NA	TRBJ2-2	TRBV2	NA	TGTGCCAGCCGGGCCAGGCAGAACACCGGGGAGCTGTTTTTT	CASRARQNTGELFF
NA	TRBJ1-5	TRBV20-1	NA	TGCAGTGCTAGACAGGGATTTGAGCCCCAGCATTTT	CSARQGFEPQHF
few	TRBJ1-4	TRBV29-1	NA	TGCAGCGTTGTAGAGCTTGAAACTAATGAAAAACTGTTTTTT	CSVVELETNEKLFF
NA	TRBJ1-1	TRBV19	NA	TGTGCCAGTAGAAGTAACCGGAACACTGAAGCTTTCTTT	CASRSNRNTEAFF
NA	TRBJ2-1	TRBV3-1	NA	TGTGCCAGCGCCAGGGGGGATGAGCAGTTCTTC	CASARGDEQFF
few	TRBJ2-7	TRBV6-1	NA	TGTGCCAGCAGTTCGACAGTTTACGAGCAGTACTTC	CASSSTVYEQYF
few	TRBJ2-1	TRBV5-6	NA	TGTGCCAGCAGCTTGGCCACAGACAGCAGGCTGATGTTCTTC	CASSLATDSRLMFF
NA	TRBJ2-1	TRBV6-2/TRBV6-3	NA	TGTGCCAGCAGTTACTACGGGGGAGGCAATGAGCAGTTCTTC	CASSYYGGGNEQFF
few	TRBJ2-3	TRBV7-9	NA	TGTGCCAGCAGCTTAGTAGGGACACCTGGCACAGATACGCAGTATTTT	CASSLVGTPGTDTQYF
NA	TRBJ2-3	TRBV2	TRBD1	TGTGCCAGCAGCACAGGGGTGATCGAGACCACAGATACGCAGTATTTT	CASSTGVIETTDTQYF
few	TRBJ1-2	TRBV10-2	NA	TGCGCCAGCAGAGGACAGCCAGATCGATCTTATGGCTACACCTTC	CASRGQPDRSYGYTF
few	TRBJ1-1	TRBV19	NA	TGTGCCAGTACCCCAAGAGGGGCGATTTTTGAAGCTTTCTTT	CASTPRGAIFEAFF
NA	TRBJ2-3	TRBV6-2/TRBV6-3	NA	TGTGCCAGCAGTCCCAAGAGGGAGTCTAGCACAGATACGCAGTATTTT	CASSPKRESSTDTQYF
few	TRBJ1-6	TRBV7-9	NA	TGTGCCAGCAGCTTAGCAGGGTCAGGGGACTATAATTCACCCCTCCACTTT	CASSLAGSGDYNSPLHF
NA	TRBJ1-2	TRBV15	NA	TGTGCCACCAGCAGAGATCTACAGACCGCAAACTATGGCTACACCTTC	CATSRDLQTANYGYTF
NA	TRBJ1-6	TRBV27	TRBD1	TGTGCCAGCACCCCGACAGGGGCTAATTCATCCCTCCACTTT	CASTPTGANSSLHF
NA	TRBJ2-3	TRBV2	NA	TGTGCCAGCAGAACCTTAGCGGCTAGCACAGATACGCAGTATTTT	CASRTLAASTDTQYF
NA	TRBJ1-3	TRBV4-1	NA	TGCGCCAGCACCCTTTTGGACTCTCCGAGCTCTGGAAACACCATATATTTT	CASTLLDSPSSGNTIYF
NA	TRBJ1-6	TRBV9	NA	TGTGCCAGCGCCGACAGAAGTTCACCCCTCCACTTT	CASADRSSPLHF
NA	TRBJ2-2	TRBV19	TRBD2	TGTGCCTGTGGGGGGGAGAACACCGGGGAGCTGTTTTTT	CACGGENTGELFF
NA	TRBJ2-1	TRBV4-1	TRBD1	TGCGCCAGCAGCCACCGAATCCCGGGACAGGGGGTTCATGAGCAGTTCTTC	CASSHRIPGQGVHEQFF
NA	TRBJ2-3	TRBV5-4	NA	TGTGCCAGCAGCTTGGTAACAGGGCCTAGCACAGATACGCAGTATTTT	CASSLVTGPSTDTQYF
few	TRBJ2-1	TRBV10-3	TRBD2	TGTGCCATCAGTGGGGAGCGGGGGATCAATGAGCAGTTCTTC	CAISGERGINEQFF
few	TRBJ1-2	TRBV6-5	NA	TGTGCCAGCAGTTACTCACAAGGTAGTGGCTACACCTTC	CASSYSQGSGYTF